This T cell receptor (beta chain) was recorded in a study of chemoradiotherapy in HPV16-positive cancers. The wider study: Functional T-cell assays on a couple of HPV16-positive patients' cells defined candidate HPV-specific clones and common TCR motifs. Findings and limits, study-wide: For HPV16-positive patients, expanding HPV-responsive T cells associated with longer recurrence-free survival.

The CDR3 covers 16 residues. Germline-derived CDR1 and CDR2 are SGHAT and FQDESV (reference sequence). The V end was cut by 2 bases, the J end by 7 bases, with 20 bases between. This clone occurred a few times. Its antigen is unknown. Some clones are missing from TCRdb's copy, which holds only in-frame ones; the method was immunoSEQ multiplex PCR. The sample shows roughly 15,000 clones, approximately 79% of them seen only once. The origin of this receptor is a human donor with HPV-associated anogenital cancer. The chain combines TRBV11-1 with TRBJ2-5; tentative D call: TRBD1 (6 bases). This specimen was taken from a patient who underwent chemoradiotherapy. CDR3 sequence: CASSLPRGYREPTQYF. The CDR3 DNA reads TGTGCCAGCAGCTTACCCCGGGGTTACAGGGAGCCGACCCAGTACTTC.